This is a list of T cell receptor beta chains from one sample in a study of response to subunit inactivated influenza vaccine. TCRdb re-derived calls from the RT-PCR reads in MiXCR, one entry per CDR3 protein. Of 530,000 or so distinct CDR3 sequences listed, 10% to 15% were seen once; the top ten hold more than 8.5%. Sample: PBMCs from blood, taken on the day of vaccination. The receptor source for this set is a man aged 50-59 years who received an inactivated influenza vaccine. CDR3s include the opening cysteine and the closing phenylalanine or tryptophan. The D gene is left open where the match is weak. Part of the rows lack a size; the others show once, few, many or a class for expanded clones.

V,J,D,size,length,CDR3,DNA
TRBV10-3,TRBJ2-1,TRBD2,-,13,CATLAGAYNEQFF,TGTGCCACCTTAGCGGGGGCCTACAATGAGCAGTTCTTC
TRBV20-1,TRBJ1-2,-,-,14,CSPKTGGTNYGYTF,TGCAGTCCGAAGACGGGGGGCACTAACTATGGCTACACCTTC
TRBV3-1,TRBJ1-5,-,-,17,CASSQEWVGDSNQPQHF,TGTGCCAGCAGCCAAGAGTGGGTGGGCGATAGCAATCAGCCCCAGCATTTT
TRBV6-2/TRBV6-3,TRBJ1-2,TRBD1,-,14,CASSSPQGIYGYTF,TGTGCCAGCAGTTCGCCACAGGGGATCTATGGCTACACCTTC
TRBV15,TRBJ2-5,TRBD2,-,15,CATSRGSGGEETQYF,TGTGCCACCAGCAGAGGCAGCGGGGGGGAAGAGACCCAGTACTTC
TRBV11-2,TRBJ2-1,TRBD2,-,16,CASSTGLAVLYNEQFF,TGTGCCAGCAGCACCGGACTAGCGGTGCTATACAATGAGCAGTTCTTC
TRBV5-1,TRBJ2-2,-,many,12,CASSLVAGELFF,TGCGCCAGCAGCTTGGTCGCCGGGGAGCTGTTTTTT
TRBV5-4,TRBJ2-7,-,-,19,CASSFFVLFGGRNSYEQYF,TGTGCCAGCAGCTTTTTTGTTCTTTTCGGGGGCCGAAACTCCTACGAGCAGTACTTC
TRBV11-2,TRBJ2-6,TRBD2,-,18,CASSRTLAGVPGANVLTF,TGTGCCAGCAGCCGTACCTTAGCGGGAGTACCAGGGGCCAACGTCCTGACTTTC
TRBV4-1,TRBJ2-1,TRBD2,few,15,CASSQGRGLANEQFF,TGCGCCAGCAGCCAAGGACGGGGACTAGCGAATGAGCAGTTCTTC
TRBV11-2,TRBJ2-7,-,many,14,CASSLEGASYEQYF,TGTGCCAGCAGCTTAGAGGGGGCCTCCTACGAGCAGTACTTC
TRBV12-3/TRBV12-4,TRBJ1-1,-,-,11,CAIQGRNEAFF,TGTGCCATCCAGGGGCGCAATGAAGCTTTCTTT
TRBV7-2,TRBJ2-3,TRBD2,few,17,CASSPREVAGGPNTQYF,TGTGCCAGCAGCCCGCGTGAAGTAGCGGGAGGGCCGAATACGCAGTATTTT
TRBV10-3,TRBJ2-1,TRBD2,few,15,CAITTGTSDRFEQFF,TGTGCCATCACTACGGGGACTAGCGACCGTTTTGAGCAGTTCTTC
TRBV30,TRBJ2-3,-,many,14,CAWSRRGYTDTQYF,TGTGCCTGGAGTAGACGGGGGTACACAGATACGCAGTATTTT
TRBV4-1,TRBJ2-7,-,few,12,CASSRTIVEQYF,TGCGCCAGCAGCCGGACGATTGTTGAGCAGTACTTC
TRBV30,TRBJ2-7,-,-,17,CAWTHRTLAFPTYEQYF,TGTGCCTGGACCCACCGTACATTGGCGTTCCCAACCTACGAGCAGTACTTC
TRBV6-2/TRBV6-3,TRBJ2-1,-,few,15,CASSRLTGYSNEQFF,TGTGCCAGCAGTCGCCTGACGGGATATTCTAATGAGCAGTTCTTC
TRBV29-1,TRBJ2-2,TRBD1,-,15,CSVETGQGASGELFF,TGCAGCGTTGAAACGGGACAGGGTGCCTCCGGGGAGCTGTTTTTT
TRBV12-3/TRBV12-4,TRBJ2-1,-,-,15,CASTKRLVPFYEQFF,TGTGCCAGCACCAAAAGACTAGTTCCATTCTATGAGCAGTTCTTC
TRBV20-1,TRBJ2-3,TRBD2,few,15,CSARMTGLAGDTQYF,TGCAGTGCTAGGATGACGGGACTAGCTGGAGATACGCAGTATTTT
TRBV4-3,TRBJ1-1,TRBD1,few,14,CASKRQGSGTEAFF,TGCGCCAGCAAGAGACAGGGAAGCGGCACTGAAGCTTTCTTT
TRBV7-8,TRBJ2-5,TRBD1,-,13,CASYPGTAETQYF,TGTGCCAGCTACCCCGGGACAGCCGAGACCCAGTACTTC
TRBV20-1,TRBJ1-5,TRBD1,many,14,CSAYGQGAIQPQHF,TGCAGTGCTTATGGACAGGGTGCTATTCAGCCCCAGCATTTT
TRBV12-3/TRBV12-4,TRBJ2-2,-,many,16,CASSDQDSGVTGELFF,TGTGCCAGCAGCGACCAAGACTCAGGGGTCACCGGGGAGCTGTTTTTT
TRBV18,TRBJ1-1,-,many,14,CASSLGGTNTEAFF,TGTGCCAGCTCACTAGGGGGTACGAACACTGAAGCTTTCTTT
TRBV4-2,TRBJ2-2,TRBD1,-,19,CASSPWTGGINRGTGELFF,TGTGCCAGCAGCCCATGGACAGGGGGCATAAATAGAGGCACCGGGGAGCTGTTTTTT
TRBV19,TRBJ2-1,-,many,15,CATALQASSYNEQFF,TGTGCCACCGCGTTACAGGCCAGCTCCTACAATGAGCAGTTCTTC
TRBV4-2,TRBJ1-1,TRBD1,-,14,CASRLQGMNTEAFF,TGTGCCAGCAGATTACAGGGGATGAACACTGAAGCTTTCTTT
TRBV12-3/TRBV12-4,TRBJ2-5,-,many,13,CASSSLPVETQYF,TGTGCCAGCAGCTCACTTCCGGTGGAGACCCAGTACTTC
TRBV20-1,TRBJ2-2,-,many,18,CSARPRSLSLREHRELFF,TGCAGTGCTAGACCGCGGTCGCTATCCCTGCGCGAACACCGGGAGCTGTTTTTT
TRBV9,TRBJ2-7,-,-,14,CASSAGVGGYEQYF,TGTGCCAGCAGCGCTGGGGTGGGGGGTTACGAGCAGTACTTC
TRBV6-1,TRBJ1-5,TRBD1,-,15,CASRSEGAGNQPQHF,TGTGCCAGCAGATCAGAGGGGGCTGGCAATCAGCCCCAGCATTTT
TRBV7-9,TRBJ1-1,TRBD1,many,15,CASSYSLTGGTEAFF,TGTGCCAGCAGCTACTCTCTGACAGGGGGCACTGAAGCTTTCTTT
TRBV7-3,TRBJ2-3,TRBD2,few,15,CASSLMASGTNTQYF,TGTGCCAGCAGCTTAATGGCTAGCGGGACAAATACGCAGTATTTT
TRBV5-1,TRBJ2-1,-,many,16,CASNPGDMGSYNEQFF,TGCGCCAGCAACCCCGGGGATATGGGTTCCTACAATGAGCAGTTCTTC
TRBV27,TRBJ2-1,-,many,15,CASSLERPPYNEQFF,TGTGCCAGCAGTTTAGAGCGGCCTCCTTACAATGAGCAGTTCTTC
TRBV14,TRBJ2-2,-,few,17,CASSQVYYGANTGELFF,TGTGCCAGCAGCCAAGTTTATTACGGCGCGAACACCGGGGAGCTGTTTTTT
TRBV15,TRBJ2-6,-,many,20,CATSRGLNRDTLSGANVLTF,TGTGCCACCAGCAGAGGGTTAAACCGGGACACCCTCTCTGGGGCCAACGTCCTGACTTTC
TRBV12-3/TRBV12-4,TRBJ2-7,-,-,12,CASSQGTFKQYF,TGTGCCAGCAGCCAAGGGACATTCAAGCAGTACTTC
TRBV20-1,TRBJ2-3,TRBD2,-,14,CSARLAESTDTQYF,TGCAGTGCCCGACTAGCGGAGTCCACAGATACGCAGTATTTT
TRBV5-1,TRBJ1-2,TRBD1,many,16,CASSLLSSGTGDGYTF,TGCGCCAGCAGCTTGCTCTCTTCCGGGACAGGGGATGGCTACACCTTC
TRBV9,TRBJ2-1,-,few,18,CASSVTAWGVGSYNEQFF,TGTGCCAGCAGCGTCACCGCGTGGGGGGTTGGGTCCTACAATGAGCAGTTCTTC
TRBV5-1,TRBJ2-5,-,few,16,CASSLGAARYQETQYF,TGCGCCAGCAGCTTGGGGGCAGCTAGGTACCAAGAGACCCAGTACTTC
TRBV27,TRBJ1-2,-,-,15,CASSLSGALNYGYTF,TGTGCCAGCAGTTTATCAGGGGCCCTTAACTATGGCTACACCTTC
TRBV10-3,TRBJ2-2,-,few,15,CAISGDVANTGELFF,TGTGCCATCAGCGGGGACGTCGCGAACACCGGGGAGCTGTTTTTT
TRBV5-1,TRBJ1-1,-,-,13,CASSIGQNTEAFF,TGCGCCAGCAGCATAGGACAGAACACTGAAGCTTTCTTT
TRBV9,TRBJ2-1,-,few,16,CASSVEKASLGDEQFF,TGTGCCAGCAGCGTAGAAAAAGCGTCTCTCGGGGATGAGCAGTTCTTC
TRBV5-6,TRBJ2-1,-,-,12,CASSLEYYEQFF,TGTGCCAGCAGCTTGGAGTACTATGAGCAGTTCTTC
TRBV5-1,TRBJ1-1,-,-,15,CASSLIRARATEAFF,TGCGCCAGCAGCTTGATCCGGGCAAGAGCGACTGAAGCTTTCTTT
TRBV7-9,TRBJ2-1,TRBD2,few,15,CASSFSSGYGNEQFF,TGTGCCAGCAGCTTCTCTAGCGGCTACGGCAATGAGCAGTTCTTC
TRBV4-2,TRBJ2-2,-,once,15,CASSHVYRGTGSCFF,-
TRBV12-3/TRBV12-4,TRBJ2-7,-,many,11,CASSFIYEQYF,TGTGCCAGCAGTTTCATTTACGAGCAGTACTTC
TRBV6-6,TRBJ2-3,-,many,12,CASSLQTDTQYF,TGTGCCAGCAGCTTACAGACAGATACGCAGTATTTT
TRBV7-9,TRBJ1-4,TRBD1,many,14,CASSPRDSYEKLFF,TGTGCCAGCAGCCCCCGGGACAGCTATGAAAAACTGTTTTTT